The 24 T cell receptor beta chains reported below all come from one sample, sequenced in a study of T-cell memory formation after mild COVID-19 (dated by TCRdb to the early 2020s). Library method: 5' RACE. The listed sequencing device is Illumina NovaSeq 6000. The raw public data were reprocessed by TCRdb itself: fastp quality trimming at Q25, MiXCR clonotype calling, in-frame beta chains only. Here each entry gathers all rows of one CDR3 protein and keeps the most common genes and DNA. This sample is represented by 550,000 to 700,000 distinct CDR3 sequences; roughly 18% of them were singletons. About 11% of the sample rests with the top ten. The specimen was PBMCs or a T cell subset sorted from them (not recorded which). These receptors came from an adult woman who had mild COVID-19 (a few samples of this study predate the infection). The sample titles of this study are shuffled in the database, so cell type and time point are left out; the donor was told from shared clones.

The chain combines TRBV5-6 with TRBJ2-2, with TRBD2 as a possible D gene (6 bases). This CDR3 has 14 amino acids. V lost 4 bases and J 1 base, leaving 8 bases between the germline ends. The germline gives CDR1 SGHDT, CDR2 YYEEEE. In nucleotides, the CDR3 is TGTGCCAGCAGCGTGGGACTGAACACCGGGGAGCTGTTTTTT. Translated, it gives CASSVGLNTGELFF.

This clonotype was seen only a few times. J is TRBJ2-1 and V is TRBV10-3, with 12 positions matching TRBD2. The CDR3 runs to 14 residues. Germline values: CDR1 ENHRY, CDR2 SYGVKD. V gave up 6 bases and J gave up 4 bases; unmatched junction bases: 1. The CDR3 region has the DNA TGTGCCATCAGGGGGACTAGCGGGTACAATGAGCAGTTCTTC. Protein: CAIRGTSGYNEQFF.

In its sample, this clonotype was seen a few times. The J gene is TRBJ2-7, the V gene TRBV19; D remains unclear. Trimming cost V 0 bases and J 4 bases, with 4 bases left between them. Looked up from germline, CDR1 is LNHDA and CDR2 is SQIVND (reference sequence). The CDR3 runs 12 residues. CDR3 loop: CASSIDGYEQYF. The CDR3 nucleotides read TGTGCCAGTAGTATAGATGGGTACGAGCAGTACTTC. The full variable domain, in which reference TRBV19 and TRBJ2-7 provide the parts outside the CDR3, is DGGITQSPKYLFRKEGQNVTLSCEQNLNHDAMYWYRQDPGQGLRLIYYSQIVNDFQKGDIAEGYSVSREKKESFPLTVTSAQKNPTAFYLCASSIDGYEQYFGPGTRLTVT.

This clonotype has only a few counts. The CDR3 DNA follows: TGTGCCAGCAGCCATATCGGGACTAGATATGATACGCAGTATTTT. Encoded protein: CASSHIGTRYDTQYF. The chain combines TRBV3-1 with TRBJ2-3, with 8 bases matching TRBD2. Per germline, CDR1 LGHDT and CDR2 YNNKEL (reference sequence). There are 15 residues in the CDR3. The trim removed 3 bases at V and 6 bases at J, leaving 8 bases unmatched.

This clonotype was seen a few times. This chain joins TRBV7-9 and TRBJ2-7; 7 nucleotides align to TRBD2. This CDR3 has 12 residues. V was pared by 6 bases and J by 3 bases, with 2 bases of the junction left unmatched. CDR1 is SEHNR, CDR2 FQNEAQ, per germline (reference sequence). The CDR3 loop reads CASSGGDYEQYF. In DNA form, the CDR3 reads TGTGCCAGCAGTGGGGGGGACTACGAGCAGTACTTC. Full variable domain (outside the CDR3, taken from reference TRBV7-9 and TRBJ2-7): DTGVSQNPRHKITKRGQNVTFRCDPISEHNRLYWYRQTLGQGPEFLTYFQNEAQLEKSRLLSDRFSAERPKGSFSTLEIQRTEQGDSAMYLCASSGGDYEQYFGPGTRLTVT.

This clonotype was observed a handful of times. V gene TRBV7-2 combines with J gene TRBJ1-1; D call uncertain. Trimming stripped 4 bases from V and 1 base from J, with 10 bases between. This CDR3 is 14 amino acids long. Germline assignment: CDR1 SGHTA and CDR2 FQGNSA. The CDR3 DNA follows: TGTGCCAGCAGCTCGGACGGAACGAACACTGAAGCTTTCTTT. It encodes CASSSDGTNTEAFF.

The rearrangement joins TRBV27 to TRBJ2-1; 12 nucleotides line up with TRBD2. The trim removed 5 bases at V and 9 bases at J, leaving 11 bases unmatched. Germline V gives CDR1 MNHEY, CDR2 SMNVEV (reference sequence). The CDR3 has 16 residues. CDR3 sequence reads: CASSHPLAGGLGEQFF. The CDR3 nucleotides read TGTGCCAGCAGTCACCCCCTAGCGGGAGGGCTGGGTGAGCAGTTCTTC.

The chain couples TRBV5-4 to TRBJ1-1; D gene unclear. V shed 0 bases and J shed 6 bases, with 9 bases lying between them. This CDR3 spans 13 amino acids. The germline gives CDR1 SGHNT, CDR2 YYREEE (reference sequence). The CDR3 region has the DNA TGTGCCAGCAGCTTGGGTTGGGCAGCTGAAGCTTTCTTT. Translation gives CASSLGWAAEAFF. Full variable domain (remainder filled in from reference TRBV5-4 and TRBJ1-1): ETGVTQSPTHLIKTRGQQVTLRCSSQSGHNTVSWYQQALGQGPQFIFQYYREEENGRGNFPPRFSGLQFPNYSSELNVNALELDDSALYLCASSLGWAAEAFFGQGTRLTVV.

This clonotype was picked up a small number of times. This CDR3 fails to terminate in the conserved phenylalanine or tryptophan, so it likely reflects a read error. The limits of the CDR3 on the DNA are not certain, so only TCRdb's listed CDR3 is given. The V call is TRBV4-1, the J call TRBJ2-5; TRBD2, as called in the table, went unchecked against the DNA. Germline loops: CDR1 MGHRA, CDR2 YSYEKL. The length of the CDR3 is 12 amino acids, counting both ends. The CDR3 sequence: CASSRNTGAPQV.

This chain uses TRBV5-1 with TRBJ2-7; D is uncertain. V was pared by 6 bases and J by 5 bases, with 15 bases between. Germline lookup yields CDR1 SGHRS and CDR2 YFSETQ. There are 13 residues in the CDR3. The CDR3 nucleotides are TGCGCCAGCACCCGCGGTCCTACCCACGAGCAGTACTTC. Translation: CASTRGPTHEQYF.

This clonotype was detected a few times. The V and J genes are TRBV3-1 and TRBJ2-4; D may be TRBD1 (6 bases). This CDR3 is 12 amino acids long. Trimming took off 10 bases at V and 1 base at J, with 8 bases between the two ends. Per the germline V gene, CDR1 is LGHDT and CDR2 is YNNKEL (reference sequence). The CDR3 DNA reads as TGTGCCACTCAGGGGGCCAAAAACATTCAGTACTTC. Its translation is CATQGAKNIQYF.

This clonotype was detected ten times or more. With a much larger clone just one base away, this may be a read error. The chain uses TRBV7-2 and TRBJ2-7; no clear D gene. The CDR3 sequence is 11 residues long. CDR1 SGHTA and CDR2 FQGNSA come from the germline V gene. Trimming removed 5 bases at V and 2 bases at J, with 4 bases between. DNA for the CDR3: TGTGCCAGCAGCATAACCTACGAGCAGTACTTC. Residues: CASSITYEQYF.

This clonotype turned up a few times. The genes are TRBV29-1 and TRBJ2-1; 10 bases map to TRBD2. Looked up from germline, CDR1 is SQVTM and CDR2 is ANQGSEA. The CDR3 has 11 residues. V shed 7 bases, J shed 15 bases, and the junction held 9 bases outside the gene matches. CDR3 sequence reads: CSAPVGLALFF. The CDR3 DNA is TGCAGCGCCCCCGTGGGACTAGCGCTGTTCTTC.

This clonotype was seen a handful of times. This chain's CDR3 is CASTYRGRTEAFF. In DNA, the CDR3 is TGTGCCAGCACTTACAGGGGGCGCACTGAAGCTTTCTTT. The rearrangement links TRBV7-2 to TRBJ1-1; 9 bases align to TRBD1. This CDR3 region has 13 residues. CDR1 and CDR2 (germline): SGHTA, FQGNSA. The trim removed 7 bases at V and 4 bases at J, leaving 4 bases unmatched.

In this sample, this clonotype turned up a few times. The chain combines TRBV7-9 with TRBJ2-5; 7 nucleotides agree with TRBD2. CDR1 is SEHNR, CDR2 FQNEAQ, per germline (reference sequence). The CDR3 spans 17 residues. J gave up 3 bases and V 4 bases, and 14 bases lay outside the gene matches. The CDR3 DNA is TGTGCCAGCAGCTCCCCCGGATTAGCCGGGGGGAAAGAGACCCAGTACTTC. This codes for CASSSPGLAGGKETQYF.

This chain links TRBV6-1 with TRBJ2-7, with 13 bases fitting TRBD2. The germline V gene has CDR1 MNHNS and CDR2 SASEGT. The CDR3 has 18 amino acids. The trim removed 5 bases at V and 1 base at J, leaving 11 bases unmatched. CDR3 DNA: TGTGCCAGCAGTAGAAGGGATGGGACTAGCGGGGTATCCTACGAGCAGTACTTC. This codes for CASSRRDGTSGVSYEQYF.

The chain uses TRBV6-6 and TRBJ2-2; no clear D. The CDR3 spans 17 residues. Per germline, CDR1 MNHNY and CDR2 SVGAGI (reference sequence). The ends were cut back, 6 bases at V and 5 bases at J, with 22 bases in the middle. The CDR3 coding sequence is TGTGCCAGCAGCAACAGCGTGGTGCATGATAGGACCGGGGAGCTGTTTTTT. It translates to CASSNSVVHDRTGELFF.

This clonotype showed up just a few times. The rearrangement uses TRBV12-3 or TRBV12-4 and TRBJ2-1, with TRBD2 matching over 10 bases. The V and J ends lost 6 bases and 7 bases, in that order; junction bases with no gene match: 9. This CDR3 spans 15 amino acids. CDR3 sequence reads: CASSRSGGFGNEQFF. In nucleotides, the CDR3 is TGTGCCAGCAGCCGTAGCGGGGGGTTCGGTAATGAGCAGTTCTTC.

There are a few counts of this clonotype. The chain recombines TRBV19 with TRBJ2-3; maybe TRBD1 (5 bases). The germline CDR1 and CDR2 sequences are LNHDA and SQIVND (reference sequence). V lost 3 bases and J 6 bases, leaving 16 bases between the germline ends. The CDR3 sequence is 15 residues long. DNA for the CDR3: TGTGCCAGTAGTATGGAGACAGTGCCCGGGGATACGCAGTATTTT. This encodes CASSMETVPGDTQYF.

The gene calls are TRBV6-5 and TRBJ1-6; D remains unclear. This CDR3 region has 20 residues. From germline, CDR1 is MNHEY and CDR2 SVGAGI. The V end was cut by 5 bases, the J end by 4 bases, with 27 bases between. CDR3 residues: CASSLFAGGPTLSYNSPLHF. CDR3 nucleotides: TGTGCCAGCAGTCTTTTCGCGGGAGGGCCCACTCTGTCTTATAATTCACCCCTCCACTTT.

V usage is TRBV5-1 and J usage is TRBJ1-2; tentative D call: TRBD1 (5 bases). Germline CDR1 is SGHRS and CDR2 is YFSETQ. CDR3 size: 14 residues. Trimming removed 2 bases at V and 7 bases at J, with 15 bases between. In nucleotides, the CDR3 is TGCGCCAGCAGCTTAGCCCCGCAGGGTCGTGGCTACACCTTC. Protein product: CASSLAPQGRGYTF. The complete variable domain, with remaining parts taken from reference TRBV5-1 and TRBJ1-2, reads KAGVTQTPRYLIKTRGQQVTLSCSPISGHRSVSWYQQTPGQGLQFLFEYFSETQRNKGNFPGRFSGRQFSNSRSEMNVSTLELGDSALYLCASSLAPQGRGYTFGSGTRLTVV.

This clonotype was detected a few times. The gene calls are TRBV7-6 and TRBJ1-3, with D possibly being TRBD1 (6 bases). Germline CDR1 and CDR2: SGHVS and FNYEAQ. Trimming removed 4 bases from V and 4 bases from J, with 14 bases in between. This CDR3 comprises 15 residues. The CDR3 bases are TGTGCCAGCAGCTCGCTACAGGGCTGGGGAAACACCATATATTTT. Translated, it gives CASSSLQGWGNTIYF.

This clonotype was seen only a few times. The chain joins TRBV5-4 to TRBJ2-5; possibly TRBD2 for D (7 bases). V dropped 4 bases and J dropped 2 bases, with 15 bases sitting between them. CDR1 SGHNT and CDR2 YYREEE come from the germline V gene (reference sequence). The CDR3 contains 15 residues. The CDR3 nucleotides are TGTGCCAGCAGCCGGGGTAGGGGGGGTCAAGAGACCCAGTACTTC. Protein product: CASSRGRGGQETQYF.

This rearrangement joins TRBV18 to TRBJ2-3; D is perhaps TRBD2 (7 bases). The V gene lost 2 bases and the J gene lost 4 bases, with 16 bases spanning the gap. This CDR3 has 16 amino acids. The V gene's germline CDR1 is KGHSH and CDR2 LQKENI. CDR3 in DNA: TGTGCCAGCTCACCAGATAGGGGGGGGCCTGCAGATACGCAGTATTTT. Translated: CASSPDRGGPADTQYF. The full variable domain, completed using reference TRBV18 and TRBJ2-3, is NAGVMQNPRHLVRRRGQEARLRCSPMKGHSHVYWYRQLPEEGLKFMVYLQKENIIDESGMPKERFSAEFPKEGPSILRIQQVVRGDSAAYFCASSPDRGGPADTQYFGPGTRLTVL.